The entry below gives a single T cell receptor (beta chain) sequence along with its context. Antigen: not known. This sample is part of a study of T cell responses to AZD1222 COVID-19 vaccine. Some clones are missing from TCRdb's copy, which holds only in-frame ones; the method was immunoSEQ multiplex PCR. Here the sample spans 200,000 to 300,000 clones, approximately 95% being singletons. Findings and caveats of the study: The study found Spike-specific TCR breadth and depth rose after two AZD1222 doses.

The sequence was obtained from an adult in good health. The source material was peripheral blood, sampled on day 0 of AZD1222 vaccination.

CDR3 loop: CASSPSSGGRGETQYF. CDR3 sequence (DNA): TGTGCCAGTAGTCCTTCTAGCGGGGGGAGAGGAGAGACCCAGTACTTC. This chain connects TRBV19 to TRBJ2-5; TRBD2 agrees at 11 bases. Germline V lookup: CDR1 LNHDA, CDR2 SQIVND (reference sequence). Trimming took 5 bases from V and 4 from J; bases not matched to a gene: 9. This CDR3 spans 16 amino acids.